What follows are 25 T cell receptor beta chains derived from one specimen sequenced in a study of graft-versus-host responses after intestinal transplantation. Graft samples were processed, releasing intraepithelial and lamina propria lymphocytes. Generated by immunoSEQ multiplex PCR, the TCRdb table keeps only in-frame clones and is missing some. The sample lists approximately 12,000 clones, roughly three quarters occurring once. Sequenced material: ileum tissue, taken 23 days after intestinal transplant. The receptors originated from a human patient who received an intestinal transplant, so some T cells may come from the graft donor.

The chain uses TRBV6-1 and TRBJ1-5; D ambiguous. The germline V and J ends were trimmed by 2 bases and 9 bases, with 8 bases remaining between them. Germline CDR1 and CDR2: MNHNS and SASEGT. The CDR3 is made up of 12 amino acids. CDR3 nucleotide sequence: TGTGCCAGCAGTGAACGGGTTAGGCCCCAGCATTTT. It is translated as CASSERVRPQHF.

This clone has just a few counts. The genes are TRBV7-9 and TRBJ1-1; D gene uncertain. Germline V gene sequence: CDR1 SEHNR, CDR2 FQNEAQ (reference sequence). The CDR3 contains 13 residues. With 3 bases removed from V and 7 bases from J, the gap between germline ends came to 12 bases. The CDR3, as DNA: TGTGCCAGCAGCTTGGCACTAGGCAGTGAAGCTTTCTTT. This translates into CASSLALGSEAFF.

The CDR3 DNA follows: TGCGCCAGCAGCCAACCTGACAGACCAAATCAGCCCCAGCATTTT. Its protein product is CASSQPDRPNQPQHF. The chain links TRBV4-1 to TRBJ1-5, with D perhaps matching TRBD1 (5 bases). V dropped 2 bases and J dropped 4 bases, with 12 bases sitting between them. This CDR3 is 15 amino acids long. CDR1 is MGHRA, CDR2 YSYEKL, per germline.

The gene calls are TRBV27 and TRBJ2-5; 8 bases map to TRBD1. Trimming removed 4 bases from V and 1 base from J; junction bases left unmatched: 5. The CDR3 spans 15 residues. CDR1 and CDR2 from the germline V gene are MNHEY and SMNVEV (reference sequence). CDR3 loop: CASSSAGGLQETQYF. CDR3 nucleotides: TGTGCCAGCAGTTCCGCAGGGGGCCTCCAAGAGACCCAGTACTTC.

This clone is a singleton in its sample. The chain combines TRBV2 with TRBJ2-5; D call uncertain. CDR3 length equals 12 residues. V was pared by 7 bases and J by 2 bases, with 8 bases between. Looked up from germline, CDR1 is SNHLY and CDR2 is FYNNEI. The CDR3 region is CASIGLQETQYF. The CDR3 DNA follows: TGTGCCAGCATAGGCTTACAAGAGACCCAGTACTTC.

The V and J genes are TRBV7-3 and TRBJ2-7; D remains unclear. V was shortened by 5 bases and J by 2 bases, with 10 bases between the two germline ends. The CDR3 covers 13 residues. Germline V gene lookup returns CDR1 SGHTA and CDR2 FQGTGA. The CDR3 DNA reads as TGTGCCAGCAGCGACGGGCCCACCTACGAGCAGTACTTC. Its translation is CASSDGPTYEQYF.

The chain is built from TRBV25-1 and TRBJ2-7; tentative D call: TRBD1 (8 bases). Germline V gene sequence: CDR1 MGHDK, CDR2 SYGVNS. Between the trimmed V and J ends, which lost 4 bases and 0 bases, there was a span of 16 bases. The CDR3 length is 16 residues. CDR3 coding DNA: TGTGCCAGCAGTGTACCGACAGGGGACTACTCCTACGAGCAGTACTTC. It specifies CASSVPTGDYSYEQYF.

This clone was seen only a few times. CDR3 loop: CASSVTPVYGYTF. The CDR3 nucleotides read TGTGCCAGCAGCGTGACCCCCGTCTATGGCTACACCTTC. The chain uses TRBV5-6 and TRBJ1-2; D is unresolved. The V and J ends lost 4 bases and 4 bases respectively, with 11 bases between them. CDR3 length: 13 residues. Germline V gene data show CDR1 as SGHDT and CDR2 as YYEEEE. The whole variable domain, remainder taken from reference TRBV5-6 and TRBJ1-2, is DAGVTQSPTHLIKTRGQQVTLRCSPKSGHDTVSWYQQALGQGPQFIFQYYEEEERQRGNFPDRFSGHQFPNYSSELNVNALLLGDSALYLCASSVTPVYGYTFGSGTRLTVV.

The sample holds a few counts of this clone. This chain uses TRBV19 with TRBJ1-2; D gene unclear. Trimming cost V 0 bases and J 3 bases, with 11 bases left between them. The CDR3 is 15 amino acids. Per the germline V gene, CDR1 is LNHDA and CDR2 is SQIVND (reference sequence). This chain's CDR3 is CASSIDRGRYYGYTF. CDR3 coding DNA: TGTGCCAGTAGTATAGATCGAGGCCGGTACTATGGCTACACCTTC.

The CDR3 sequence: CASSLSAGGDIQYF. CDR3 nucleotides: TGTGCCAGCAGCCTATCAGCAGGGGGTGACATTCAGTACTTC. The chain uses TRBV11-3 and TRBJ2-4; 7 bases are a match to TRBD1. J gave up 8 bases and V 5 bases, and 9 bases lay outside the gene matches. This CDR3 region has 14 residues. Germline V gene data show CDR1 as SGHNT and CDR2 as YENEEA.

The V call is TRBV7-9, the J call TRBJ2-1, with 7 bases matching TRBD2. CDR3 length: 14 amino acids. Germline CDR1 SEHNR, CDR2 FQNEAQ (reference sequence). J gave up 5 bases and V 0 bases, and 1 base lay outside the gene matches. In DNA, the CDR3 is TGTGCCAGCAGCTTAGCGGGGGGGGACAATGAGCAGTTCTTC. Translation gives CASSLAGGDNEQFF.

This chain uses TRBV7-9 with TRBJ2-7; 9 nucleotides align to TRBD1. The germline V gene encodes CDR1 SEHNR and CDR2 FQNEAQ (reference sequence). The V and J ends lost 3 bases and 1 base, in that order; junction bases with no gene match: 4. This CDR3 contains 15 residues. The CDR3 DNA follows: TGTGCCAGCAGCTTGGGGGACAGGGTTTCCTACGAGCAGTACTTC. Protein: CASSLGDRVSYEQYF.

This clone was seen a single time. The rearrangement joins TRBV18 to TRBJ2-5; D is unclear. The J call is doubtful: the DNA matches TRBJ2-7 better. From germline, CDR1 is KGHSH and CDR2 LQKENI. There are 11 residues in the CDR3. The CDR3 loop is CASSPDTEQYF. CDR3 sequence (DNA): TGTGCCAGCTCACCCGACACCGAGCAGTACTTC.

This chain joins TRBV7-9 and TRBJ2-1; TRBD2 matches 9 bases. This CDR3 region has 16 residues. The germline V gene encodes CDR1 SEHNR and CDR2 FQNEAQ (reference sequence). The trim removed 5 bases at V and 4 bases at J, leaving 9 bases unmatched. The CDR3 DNA follows: TGTGCCAGCAGCCTCCTCTCTAGCGGGGCATACAATGAGCAGTTCTTC. Amino acids: CASSLLSSGAYNEQFF.

Remarks on this clone: A far larger clone is one base from this, pointing to a likely read error. Other DNA sequences in the same sample also yield this CDR3. The chain couples TRBV2 to TRBJ2-7; 12 bases are a match to TRBD2. The CDR3 covers 15 residues. CDR1 is SNHLY and CDR2 is FYNNEI in the germline V gene. Trimming cost V 6 bases and J 7 bases; bases outside gene matches: 10. CDR3 in amino acids: CASSESSSGRGEQYF. Written as DNA, the CDR3 is TGTGCCAGCAGCGAGTCCTCTAGCGGGAGGGGTGAGCAGTACTTC. Filled out from reference TRBV2 and TRBJ2-7, the complete variable domain reads EPEVTQTPSHQVTQMGQEVILRCVPISNHLYFYWYRQILGQKVEFLVSFYNNEISEKSEIFDDQFSVERPDGSNFTLKIRSTKLEDSAMYFCASSESSSGRGEQYFGPGTRLTVT.

V usage is TRBV11-2 and J usage is TRBJ2-7, with D tentatively TRBD2 (6 bases). There are 15 residues in the CDR3. Germline V gene lookup returns CDR1 SGHAT and CDR2 FQNNGV. Trimming cost V 6 bases and J 3 bases, with 18 bases left between them. The CDR3 here is CASSPRKRECYEQYF. In DNA form, the CDR3 reads TGTGCCAGCAGTCCAAGGAAACGGGAGTGCTACGAGCAGTACTTC. Full variable domain (outside the CDR3, taken from reference TRBV11-2 and TRBJ2-7): EAGVAQSPRYKIIEKRQSVAFWCNPISGHATLYWYQQILGQGPKLLIQFQNNGVVDDSQLPKDRFSAERLKGVDSTLKIQPAKLEDSAVYLCASSPRKRECYEQYFGPGTRLTVT.

The V call is TRBV6-5, the J call TRBJ2-2; 8 bases line up with TRBD2. Germline V gene data show CDR1 as MNHEY and CDR2 as SVGAGI. The ends lost 6 bases at V and 5 bases at J; junction bases unmatched: 8. The CDR3 has 15 amino acids. CDR3 sequence reads: CASSRMAGGTGELFF. The CDR3 DNA is TGTGCCAGCAGCCGTATGGCGGGAGGTACCGGGGAGCTGTTTTTT.

The chain combines TRBV28 with TRBJ2-3; D not certain. The CDR3 covers 18 residues. Germline V gene data show CDR1 as MDHEN and CDR2 as SYDVKM. Trimming stripped 5 bases from V and 2 bases from J, with 23 bases between. CDR3 in amino acids: CASSLTPVLRRNTDTQYF. CDR3 nucleotide sequence: TGTGCCAGCAGTCTCACACCCGTTTTACGGAGAAACACAGATACGCAGTATTTT.

This rearrangement joins TRBV19 to TRBJ1-2; D gene unclear. The germline V gene has CDR1 LNHDA and CDR2 SQIVND (reference sequence). Trimming left V 4 bases short and J 7 bases short, with 13 bases between. The CDR3 is 13 residues long. The CDR3 region has the DNA TGTGCCAGTAGTAACTGGGTATGGTCTGGCTACACCTTC. This encodes CASSNWVWSGYTF.

The chain uses TRBV7-2 and TRBJ2-5, with 12 bases lining up with TRBD2. The CDR3 runs 16 residues. Germline V lookup: CDR1 SGHTA, CDR2 FQGNSA. The trim removed 4 bases at V and 5 bases at J, leaving 8 bases unmatched. CDR3 in amino acids: CASSSKTSGRTETQYF. CDR3 bases: TGTGCCAGCAGCTCCAAGACTAGCGGGAGAACGGAGACCCAGTACTTC. Full variable domain (rest looked up from reference TRBV7-2 and TRBJ2-5): GAGVSQSPSNKVTEKGKDVELRCDPISGHTALYWYRQSLGQGLEFLIYFQGNSAPDKSGLPSDRFSAERTGGSVSTLTIQRTQQEDSAVYLCASSSKTSGRTETQYFGPGTRLLVL.

This chain links TRBV10-2 with TRBJ1-1; D not resolved. The CDR3 sequence is 12 residues long. Germline lookup yields CDR1 WSHSY and CDR2 SAAADI. V lost 8 bases and J 4 bases, leaving 11 bases between the germline ends. The DNA for the CDR3 is TGCGCCAGCTCCGCGGGCGGCACTGAAGCTTTCTTT. It is translated as CASSAGGTEAFF.

This chain uses TRBV4-2 with TRBJ2-7; TRBD2 matches at 8 bases. Germline V CDR1 and CDR2: LGHNA, YNFKEQ. J gave up 4 bases and V 1 base, and 6 bases lay outside the gene matches. This CDR3 comprises 15 residues. CDR3 bases: TGTGCCAGCAGCCAAGCGTCTAGCGGGTTTTACGAGCAGTACTTC. It yields the protein CASSQASSGFYEQYF.

Remarks on this clone: A read error may produce the germline difference seen at one junction end. The genes are TRBV7-9 and TRBJ1-2, with TRBD1 matching over 10 bases. CDR1 and CDR2 (germline): SEHNR, FQNEAQ (reference sequence). This CDR3 has 15 amino acids. CDR3 residues: CASSLGDRGRSGCTF. The CDR3 DNA reads as TGTGCCAGCAGCTTAGGGGACAGGGGAAGATCTGGCTGCACCTTC.

Points on this clone: An end of the junction differs from the germline gene, which may be a read error. This sequence joins TRBV11-2 and TRBJ2-7; TRBD2 agrees at 7 bases. CDR3 length: 15 amino acids. The germline V gene encodes CDR1 SGHAT and CDR2 FQNNGV. The CDR3 sequence: CASSQAEGLTYEQYF. CDR3 bases: TGCGCCAGCAGCCAAGCCGAGGGACTAACCTACGAGCAGTACTTC.

This rearrangement joins TRBV5-5 to TRBJ2-1; D not certain. Germline CDR1 and CDR2: SGHKS and YYEKEE (reference sequence). The V gene lost 4 bases and the J gene lost 4 bases, with 9 bases spanning the gap. The CDR3 has 13 residues. CDR3 loop: CASSPKGYNEQFF. For the CDR3, the DNA is TGTGCCAGCAGCCCCAAAGGGTACAATGAGCAGTTCTTC. The entire variable domain, with the rest obtained from reference TRBV5-5 and TRBJ2-1, is as follows: DAGVTQSPTHLIKTRGQQVTLRCSPISGHKSVSWYQQVLGQGPQFIFQYYEKEERGRGNFPDRFSARQFPNYSSELNVNALLLGDSALYLCASSPKGYNEQFFGPGTRLTVL.